The clone carrying this T cell receptor beta chain was counted at least ten times. Its antigen is still unknown. The sample belongs to a study of T-cell reconstitution after alpha-beta-depleted transplantation in children. General study findings and limits: From surviving recipient T cells and thymic progenitors came the high day-60 TCRbeta diversity observed in some patients. From newly produced T cells came most of the T-cell counts and diversity one year after transplant. Several hundred expanded graft clones reportedly gave rise to the alpha-beta T cells present about two months after transplant.

Unique molecular identifiers tagged the TCRbeta library. From the PCR reads, TCRdb called clonotypes with MiXCR, one entry per CDR3 protein. The sample consists of 90,000 to 100,000 distinct CDR3 sequences, around 22% of them appearing once. The germline V and J ends were trimmed by 6 bases and 3 bases, with 18 bases remaining between them. Germline V CDR1 and CDR2: SQVTM, ANQGSEA. The CDR3 length is 14 residues. The receptor comes from a boy aged 2-15 years with acute lymphoblastic leukemia, due to receive a stem cell transplant. This specimen was PBMCs, taken before TCRalphabeta/CD19-depleted stem cell transplant. V usage is TRBV29-1 and J usage is TRBJ2-7; unclear D gene. The CDR3 region is CSVRPTPTSYEQYF. Written as DNA, the CDR3 is TGCAGCGTGCGGCCCACACCCACGAGCTACGAGCAGTACTTC.